This is a list of T cell receptor beta chains from one sample in a study of human T cells and chemical hapten exposure. MiXCR was run by TCRdb on the RACE reads, yielding one entry per CDR3 protein. The table records around 120,000 distinct CDR3 sequences, around 10% of them present only once. Sequences were derived from whole blood, sampled in connection with sensitization to the hapten diphenylcyclopropenone (DPC). The receptors come from a middle-aged woman with alopecia areata. Some clones in this sample may be carry-over from other donors' samples. Each CDR3 is given with its conserved first and last residue. The order of the fields is CDR3 protein, CDR3 DNA, clone size, V gene, D gene, J gene. A D gene is named only where the DNA matches it firmly. The size field is filled for only some rows; it gives once, few, many or a size class.

CDR3aa: CATSDRGSAGELFF; CDR3nt: TGTGCCACCAGTGACCGGGGTAGCGCCGGGGAGCTGTTTTTT; abundance: many; v_gene: TRBV24-1; d_gene: .; j_gene: TRBJ2-2
CDR3aa: CASSARTGGAADTQYF; CDR3nt: TGTGCCAGCAGCGCCAGGACAGGGGGCGCCGCAGATACGCAGTATTTT; abundance: .; v_gene: TRBV7-6; d_gene: TRBD1; j_gene: TRBJ2-3
CDR3aa: CGGRTNEKLFF; CDR3nt: TGCGGGGGGCGAACTAATGAAAAACTGTTTTTT; abundance: .; v_gene: TRBV29-1; d_gene: .; j_gene: TRBJ1-4
CDR3aa: CASSQDKYGTGGNTEAFF; CDR3nt: TGTGCCAGCAGCCAAGATAAGTATGGGACAGGGGGCAACACTGAAGCTTTCTTT; abundance: once; v_gene: TRBV14; d_gene: TRBD1; j_gene: TRBJ1-1
CDR3aa: CASSFENEQYF; CDR3nt: TGTGCCAGCAGCTTTGAGAACGAGCAGTACTTC; abundance: many; v_gene: TRBV3-1; d_gene: .; j_gene: TRBJ2-7
CDR3aa: CSVGWGAEADTQYF; CDR3nt: TGCAGCGTTGGGTGGGGGGCCGAGGCAGATACGCAGTATTTT; abundance: .; v_gene: TRBV29-1; d_gene: .; j_gene: TRBJ2-3
CDR3aa: CSVASVEQGGNEQFF; CDR3nt: TGCAGCGTTGCGTCCGTTGAACAGGGTGGTAATGAGCAGTTCTTC; abundance: many; v_gene: TRBV29-1; d_gene: .; j_gene: TRBJ2-1
CDR3aa: CASSLMAGGAVDTQYF; CDR3nt: TGTGCCAGCAGCTTAATGGCGGGAGGTGCGGTAGATACGCAGTATTTT; abundance: many; v_gene: TRBV7-2; d_gene: TRBD2; j_gene: TRBJ2-3
CDR3aa: CASSLVPSDTQYF; CDR3nt: TGTGCCAGCAGCTTGGTTCCGTCGGATACGCAGTATTTT; abundance: few; v_gene: TRBV5-4; d_gene: .; j_gene: TRBJ2-3
CDR3aa: CSARSRVLGIQYF; CDR3nt: TGCAGTGCTAGGTCCAGGGTTCTAGGCATTCAGTACTTC; abundance: few; v_gene: TRBV20-1; d_gene: .; j_gene: TRBJ2-4
CDR3aa: CASSLRSEPQHF; CDR3nt: TGTGCCAGCAGTCTGAGGAGTGAGCCCCAGCATTTT; abundance: many; v_gene: TRBV2; d_gene: .; j_gene: TRBJ1-5
CDR3aa: CASSPRTVIGEQFF; CDR3nt: TGTGCCAGCAGCCCGCGGACAGTTATCGGTGAGCAGTTCTTC; abundance: many; v_gene: TRBV7-2; d_gene: .; j_gene: TRBJ2-1
CDR3aa: CSARQGNQPQHF; CDR3nt: TGCAGTGCTAGACAGGGCAATCAGCCCCAGCATTTT; abundance: many; v_gene: TRBV20-1; d_gene: .; j_gene: TRBJ1-5
CDR3aa: CSASPGLGPGPQHF; CDR3nt: TGCAGTGCTAGTCCAGGCCTGGGCCCGGGGCCCCAGCATTTT; abundance: .; v_gene: TRBV20-1; d_gene: .; j_gene: TRBJ1-5
CDR3aa: CASSSRGDYEQYF; CDR3nt: TGTGCCAGCAGTTCTCGCGGTGACTACGAGCAGTACTTC; abundance: many; v_gene: TRBV12-3/TRBV12-4; d_gene: .; j_gene: TRBJ2-7
CDR3aa: CSASRTSGRAYTGELFF; CDR3nt: TGCAGTGCTAGCCGGACTAGCGGGAGGGCCTACACCGGGGAGCTGTTTTTT; abundance: few; v_gene: TRBV20-1; d_gene: TRBD2; j_gene: TRBJ2-2
CDR3aa: CASSQGTRAYNEQFF; CDR3nt: TGTGCCAGCAGCCAAGGGACTAGAGCGTACAATGAGCAGTTCTTC; abundance: many; v_gene: TRBV6-5; d_gene: TRBD2; j_gene: TRBJ2-1
CDR3aa: CASSTDQGPQETQYF; CDR3nt: TGTGCCAGCAGTACAGATCAGGGACCTCAAGAGACCCAGTACTTC; abundance: .; v_gene: TRBV7-6; d_gene: .; j_gene: TRBJ2-5
CDR3aa: CASTPPGGEQFF; CDR3nt: TGTGCCAGCACCCCCCCAGGAGGTGAGCAGTTCTTC; abundance: many; v_gene: TRBV7-8; d_gene: .; j_gene: TRBJ2-1
CDR3aa: CASSQEGAGNQPQHF; CDR3nt: TGCGCCAGCAGCCAAGAAGGAGCAGGGAACCAGCCCCAGCATTTT; abundance: many; v_gene: TRBV4-3; d_gene: .; j_gene: TRBJ1-5
CDR3aa: CASSFRGPSPLHF; CDR3nt: TGTGCCAGCAGTTTCAGGGGGCCTTCACCCCTCCACTTT; abundance: .; v_gene: TRBV28; d_gene: TRBD1; j_gene: TRBJ1-6
CDR3aa: CASSRGRMDTQYF; CDR3nt: TGTGCCAGCAGCCGCGGGAGAATGGATACGCAGTATTTT; abundance: many; v_gene: TRBV11-2; d_gene: TRBD2; j_gene: TRBJ2-3
CDR3aa: CASSQARVGEKLFF; CDR3nt: TGTGCCAGCAGCCAAGCCAGGGTTGGGGAAAAACTGTTTTTT; abundance: many; v_gene: TRBV4-2; d_gene: .; j_gene: TRBJ1-4
CDR3aa: CASSRLEGTYEQYF; CDR3nt: TGTGCCAGCTCACGTCTGGAGGGAACCTACGAGCAGTACTTC; abundance: .; v_gene: TRBV18; d_gene: .; j_gene: TRBJ2-7
CDR3aa: CASSLEGRKNIQYF; CDR3nt: TGTGCCAGCAGCTTGGAGGGGAGGAAAAACATTCAGTACTTC; abundance: .; v_gene: TRBV5-4; d_gene: .; j_gene: TRBJ2-4
CDR3aa: CAWSRGGTSYEQYF; CDR3nt: TGTGCCTGGTCCAGGGGAGGCACTTCCTACGAGCAGTACTTC; abundance: .; v_gene: TRBV30; d_gene: .; j_gene: TRBJ2-7
CDR3aa: CASSGRQGAEDTQYF; CDR3nt: TGTGCCAGCAGCGGCCGACAGGGGGCTGAAGATACGCAGTATTTT; abundance: many; v_gene: TRBV11-3; d_gene: TRBD1; j_gene: TRBJ2-3
CDR3aa: CASSLGAGGYEQYF; CDR3nt: TGTGCCAGCAGCTTGGGAGCGGGGGGCTACGAGCAGTACTTC; abundance: many; v_gene: TRBV5-4; d_gene: TRBD2; j_gene: TRBJ2-7
CDR3aa: CASSSWTGASYEQYF; CDR3nt: TGTGCCAGCAGTTCCTGGACAGGGGCCTCCTACGAGCAGTACTTC; abundance: few; v_gene: TRBV6-5; d_gene: TRBD1; j_gene: TRBJ2-7